The next 2 T cell receptor beta chains were all read from a single sample in a study of shared clonotypes between healthy human individuals. The repertoire was sequenced with immunoSEQ multiplex PCR; TCRdb's copy has only in-frame clones and lacks some. Among about 2,200,000 clones, just over 90% were seen once, and the ten largest hold 1.7%. Naive CD8 populations comprised CD45RO-negative cells positively selected for CCR7, excluding terminally differentiated effector memory CD45RA+ cells. The material sequenced was naive CD8+ T cells from PBMCs. The receptors were sampled from a man aged 18 to 29 in good health. Some clones in this sample may be carry-over from other donors' samples.

The V gene is TRBV7-8, the J gene TRBJ2-7, with D uncertain. Trimming cost V 1 base and J 0 bases, with 13 bases left between them. CDR3 length: 16 amino acids. The germline gives CDR1 SGHVS, CDR2 FQNEAQ. As DNA, the CDR3 is TGTGCCAGCAGCTTAGATCCCCGGGCCTTCTCCTACGAGCAGTACTTC. This gives the protein CASSLDPRAFSYEQYF.

The chain employs TRBV14 and TRBJ1-2; TRBD1 might be the D (6 bases). CDR3 length: 16 residues. Germline V gene sequence: CDR1 SGHDN, CDR2 FVKESK. The germline V and J ends were trimmed by 8 bases and 1 base, with 20 bases remaining between them. The CDR3 loop is CASEGQSEGVNYGYTF. For the CDR3, the DNA is TGTGCCAGCGAGGGCCAAAGCGAGGGGGTTAACTATGGCTACACCTTC.